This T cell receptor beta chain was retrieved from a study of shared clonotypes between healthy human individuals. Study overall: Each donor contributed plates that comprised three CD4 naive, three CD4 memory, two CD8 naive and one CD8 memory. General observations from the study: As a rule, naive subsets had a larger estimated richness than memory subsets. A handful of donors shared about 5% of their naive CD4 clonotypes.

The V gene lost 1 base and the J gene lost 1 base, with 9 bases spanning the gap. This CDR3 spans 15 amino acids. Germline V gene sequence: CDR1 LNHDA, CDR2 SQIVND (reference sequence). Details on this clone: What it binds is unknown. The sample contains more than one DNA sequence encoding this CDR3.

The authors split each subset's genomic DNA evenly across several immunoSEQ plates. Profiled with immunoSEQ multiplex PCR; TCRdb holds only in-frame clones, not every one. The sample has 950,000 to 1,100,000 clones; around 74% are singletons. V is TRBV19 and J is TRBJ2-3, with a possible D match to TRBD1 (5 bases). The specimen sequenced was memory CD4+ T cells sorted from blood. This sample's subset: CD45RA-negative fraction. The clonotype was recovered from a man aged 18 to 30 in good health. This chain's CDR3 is CASSIGGGGTDTQYF. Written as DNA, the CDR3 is TGTGCCAGTAGTATAGGGGGCGGTGGCACAGATACGCAGTATTTT.